Reported below is one T cell receptor beta chain. The antigen remains unidentified. This sample was included in a study of cytomegalovirus exposure and HLA in healthy donors. Overall study: From donors who were HLA-typed, an early data release held approximately 91 million unique TCRs.

With 1 base removed from V and 3 bases from J, the gap between germline ends came to 13 bases. The CDR3 runs to 15 residues. Germline V gene sequence: CDR1 GTSNPN, CDR2 SVGIG (reference sequence). Study-level results: Later, an analysis found that common viral pathogens appeared to be linked with several of the most significant clusters.

Both 60 Vbeta primers and 13 Jbeta primers went into the PCR. The assay was immunoSEQ multiplex PCR, and TCRdb's table has in-frame clones only and misses some. The top ten hold around 3% of the sample, which has some 110,000 clones, over 70% seen once. The clonotype comes from a male donor in good health and CMV-seropositive. V usage is TRBV30 and J usage is TRBJ1-5; TRBD1 might be the D (5 bases). Sequenced material: PBMCs. The CDR3 DNA reads TGTGCCTGGAGTGCCCAGGGCCTACACAATCAGCCCCAGCATTTT. Translated: CAWSAQGLHNQPQHF. Supplemented by reference TRBV30 and TRBJ1-5, the full variable domain reads SQTIHQWPATLVQPVGSPLSLECTVEGTSNPNLYWYRQAAGRGLQLLFYSVGIGQISSEVPQNLSASRPQDRQFILSSKKLLLSDSGFYLCAWSAQGLHNQPQHFGDGTRLSIL.